The text below deals with one TCR beta chain. At one end, the junction sequence differs from germline, possibly due to a read error. The data are from a study of tumor and adjacent non-tumor tissue in lung cancer. CDR3 size: 14 residues. The germline CDR1 and CDR2 sequences are MNHEY and SVGAGI. RNA was extracted from bulk tissue without any cell sorting. A modified ARM-PCR protocol with three rounds of nested PCR amplified TCRbeta. From the multiplex PCR reads, TCRdb called clonotypes with MiXCR, one entry per CDR3 protein. Seen here are around 210,000 distinct CDR3 sequences, about two thirds observed once, and the top ten hold roughly a quarter.

The origin of this receptor is a man between 60 and 70 years old with non-small cell lung cancer. The chain recombines TRBV6-5 with TRBJ1-6, with a tentative D call TRBD1 (5 bases). The sequencing input was lung tumor tissue. The CDR3 sequence: CASTRGADNSPVHF. The CDR3 DNA is TGTGCCAGCACCAGAGGGGCAGATAATTCACCCGTCCACTTT.